These 7 T cell receptor beta chains share one sample of origin, sequenced in a study of blood T cell repertoires in COVID-19. Sequencing used immunoSEQ multiplex PCR; TCRdb keeps in-frame clones, though not all of them. The sample records around 150,000 clones, under 80% being singletons. What was sequenced was peripheral blood. Source of these receptors: a man in his 70s with acute or convalescent COVID-19.

The chain employs TRBV30 and TRBJ2-3; D gene uncertain. CDR3 length: 14 residues. Germline V gene data show CDR1 as GTSNPN and CDR2 as SVGIG (reference sequence). V lost 0 bases and J lost 4, with 11 bases in between. The CDR3 region has the DNA TGTGCCTGGAGTGTAGTTGGAGAGCCAGATACGCAGTATTTT. Its protein is CAWSVVGEPDTQYF. Together with reference TRBV30 and TRBJ2-3, the CDR3 gives the full variable domain: SQTIHQWPATLVQPVGSPLSLECTVEGTSNPNLYWYRQAAGRGLQLLFYSVGIGQISSEVPQNLSASRPQDRQFILSSKKLLLSDSGFYLCAWSVVGEPDTQYFGPGTRLTVL.

The genes are TRBV5-8 and TRBJ1-2; a possible D gene is TRBD1 (5 bases). The CDR3 totals 15 residues. Germline V gene data show CDR1 as SGHTS and CDR2 as YDEGEE. V lost 2 bases to trimming and J lost 2 bases, with 13 bases between them. This chain's CDR3 is CASSFLTANNYGYTF. The CDR3 DNA reads as TGTGCCAGCAGCTTCCTGACAGCAAACAACTATGGCTACACCTTC.

V gene TRBV24-1 combines with J gene TRBJ2-3; tentatively, D is TRBD1 (5 bases). The CDR3 has 12 amino acids. Germline assignment: CDR1 KGHDR and CDR2 SFDVKD. The V end was cut by 2 bases, the J end by 7 bases, with 6 bases between. CDR3 in DNA: TGTGCCACCAGTGATTCAGGGAATACGCAGTATTTT. Translated: CATSDSGNTQYF.

V and J are TRBV11-3 and TRBJ2-5; perhaps TRBD2 as D (6 bases). Germline loops: CDR1 SGHNT, CDR2 YENEEA. The V and J ends lost 3 bases and 5 bases respectively, with 13 bases between them. The CDR3 covers 14 residues. CDR3 DNA: TGTGCCAGCAGCTTCCCCGGGAGTACGGAGACCCAGTACTTC. As protein: CASSFPGSTETQYF.

This chain uses TRBV11-2 with TRBJ2-1; TRBD2 matches at 13 bases. The germline CDR1 and CDR2 sequences are SGHAT and FQNNGV. CDR3 length: 18 residues. Losses at the gene ends were 1 base for V and 1 base for J; bases not matched to a gene: 4. The CDR3 loop reads CASSLGTSGGLSYNEQFF. The CDR3 bases are TGTGCCAGCAGCTTAGGGACTAGCGGGGGCCTGTCCTACAATGAGCAGTTCTTC.

This clone was recorded a few times. The chain carries TRBV21-1 and TRBJ1-1; TRBD1 reflects the table's D call only, with no check against the DNA. TRBV21-1 constitutes a pseudogene. This CDR3 region has 17 residues. The CDR3 DNA reads as TGTGCCAGCAGCAAAGAGAGGTACGGGACAGGGGGCTCTGAAGCTTTCTTT. Its protein product is CASSKERYGTGGSEAFF.

The genes are TRBV7-3 and TRBJ2-1, with 12 bases that match TRBD1. The CDR3 spans 15 residues. The germline V gene encodes CDR1 SGHTA and CDR2 FQGTGA. The ends lost 5 bases at V and 7 bases at J; junction bases unmatched: 6. The CDR3 DNA is TGTGCCAGCAGCCCCGGGACAGGGGGCCGGAATGAGCAGTTCTTC. Its protein is CASSPGTGGRNEQFF.